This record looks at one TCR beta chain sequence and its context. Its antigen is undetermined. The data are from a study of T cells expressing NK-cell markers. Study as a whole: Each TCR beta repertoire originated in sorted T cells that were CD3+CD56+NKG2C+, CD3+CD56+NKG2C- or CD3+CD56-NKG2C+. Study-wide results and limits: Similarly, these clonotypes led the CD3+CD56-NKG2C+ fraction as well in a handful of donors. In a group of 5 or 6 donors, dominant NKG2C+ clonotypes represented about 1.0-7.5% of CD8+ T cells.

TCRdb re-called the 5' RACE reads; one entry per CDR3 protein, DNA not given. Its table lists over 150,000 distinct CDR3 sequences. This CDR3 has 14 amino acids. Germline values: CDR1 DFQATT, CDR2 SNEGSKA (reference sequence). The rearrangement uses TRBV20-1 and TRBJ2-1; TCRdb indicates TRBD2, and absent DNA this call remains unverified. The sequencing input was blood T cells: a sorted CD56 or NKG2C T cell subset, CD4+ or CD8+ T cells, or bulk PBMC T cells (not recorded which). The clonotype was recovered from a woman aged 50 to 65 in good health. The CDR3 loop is CSARPRGGFNEQFF.